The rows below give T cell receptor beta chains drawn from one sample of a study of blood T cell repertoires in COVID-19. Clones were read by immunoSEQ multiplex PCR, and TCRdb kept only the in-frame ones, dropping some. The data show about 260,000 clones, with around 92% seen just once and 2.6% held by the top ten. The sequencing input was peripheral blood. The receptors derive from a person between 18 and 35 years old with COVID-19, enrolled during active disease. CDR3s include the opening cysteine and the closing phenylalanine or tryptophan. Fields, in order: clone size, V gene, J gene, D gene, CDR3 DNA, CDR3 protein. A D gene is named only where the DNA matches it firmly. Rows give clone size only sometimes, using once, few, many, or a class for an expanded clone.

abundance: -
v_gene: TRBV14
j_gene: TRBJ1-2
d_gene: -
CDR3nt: TGTGCCAGCAGCCCTATGGACAGACTTAACTATGGCTACACCTTC
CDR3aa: CASSPMDRLNYGYTF

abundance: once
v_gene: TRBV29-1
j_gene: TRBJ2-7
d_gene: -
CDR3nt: TGCAGCGTTGAAGGCGGGGACAGCTCCTACGAGCAGTACTTC
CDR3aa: CSVEGGDSSYEQYF

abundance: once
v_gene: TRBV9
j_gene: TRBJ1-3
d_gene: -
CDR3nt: TGTGCCAGCAGCGCCCTTACTGCTGGAAACACCATATATTTT
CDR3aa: CASSALTAGNTIYF

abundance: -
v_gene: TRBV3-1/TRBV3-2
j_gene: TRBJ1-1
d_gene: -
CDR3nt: TGTGCCAGCAGCCAAAGGGGAGGACCATATGAAGCTTTCTTT
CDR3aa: CASSQRGGPYEAFF

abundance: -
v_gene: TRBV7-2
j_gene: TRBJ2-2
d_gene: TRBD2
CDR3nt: TGTGCCAGCAGCTTACTGGTAGCGGGAACCGGGGAGCTGTTTTTT
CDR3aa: CASSLLVAGTGELFF

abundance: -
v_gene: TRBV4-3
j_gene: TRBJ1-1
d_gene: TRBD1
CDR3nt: TGCGCCAGCAGCCAAGGACAGGGAAGGACTGAAGCTTTCTTT
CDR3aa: CASSQGQGRTEAFF

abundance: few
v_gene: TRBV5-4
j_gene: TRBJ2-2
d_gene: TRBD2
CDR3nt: TGTGCCAGCAGGTCCTTTAGCGGGATCACCGGGGAGCTGTTTTTT
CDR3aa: CASRSFSGITGELFF

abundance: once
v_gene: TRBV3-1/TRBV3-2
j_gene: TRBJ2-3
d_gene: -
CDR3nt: TGTGCCAGCAGCCAAGTCGAACCCCCGGGATCCGTAGTGTTTAAGCTCACAGATACGCAGTATTTT
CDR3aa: CASSQVEPPGSVVFKLTDTQYF

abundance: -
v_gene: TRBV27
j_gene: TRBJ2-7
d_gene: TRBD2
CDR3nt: TGTGCCAGCAGCGGGGGGGCCCTCTACGAGCAGTACTTC
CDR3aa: CASSGGALYEQYF

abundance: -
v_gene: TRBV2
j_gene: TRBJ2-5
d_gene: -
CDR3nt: TGTGCCAGCAGTGGGGGAGGGGGACAAGAGACCCAGTACTTC
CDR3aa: CASSGGGGQETQYF

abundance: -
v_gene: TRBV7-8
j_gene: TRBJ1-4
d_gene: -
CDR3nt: TGTGCCAGCAGCCCCGGGACTTCTAATGAAAAACTGTTTTTT
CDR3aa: CASSPGTSNEKLFF

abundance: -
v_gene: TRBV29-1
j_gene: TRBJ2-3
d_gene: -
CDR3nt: TGCAGCGTACCCCGGGGTGCAACCTCGGGCACAGATACGCAGTATTTT
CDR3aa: CSVPRGATSGTDTQYF

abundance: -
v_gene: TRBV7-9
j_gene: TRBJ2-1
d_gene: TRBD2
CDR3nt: TGTGCCAGCAGCATTTCCGGGACTACCAATGAGCAGTTCTTC
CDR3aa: CASSISGTTNEQFF

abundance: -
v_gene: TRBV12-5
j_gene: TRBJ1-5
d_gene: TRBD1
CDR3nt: TGTGCTAGTGATAGTGCCGGGACAGGACCAAATCAGCCCCAGCATTTT
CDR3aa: CASDSAGTGPNQPQHF

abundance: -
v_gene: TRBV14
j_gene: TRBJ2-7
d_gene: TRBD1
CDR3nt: TGTGCCAGGAGGGCTAGACAGGGGGTTTCCTACGAGCAGTACTTC
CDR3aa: CARRARQGVSYEQYF